This entry lists 3 T cell receptor beta chains sequenced from one sample in a study of blood T cells in healthy people across ages. For the second PCR, which ran for roughly 6 to 12 cycles, a sample-barcoded 5' primer and a J-beta primer mix were used. TCRdb ran MiXCR on the 5' RACE reads and lists one entry per CDR3 protein. Of 1.5 million to 2 million distinct CDR3 sequences listed, approximately 39% are singletons. Sequenced sample: blood. These receptors were obtained from a human donor in good health.

This clonotype has only one observation. A junction end diverges from the germline sequence, so it may reflect a read error. V usage is TRBV28 and J usage is TRBJ2-6; 8 nucleotides match TRBD1. The CDR3 spans 17 residues. CDR1 is MDHEN and CDR2 is SYDVKM in the germline V gene. The CDR3 reads CASSSLGQDSGANVRTF. CDR3 nucleotide sequence: TGTGCCAGCAGTTCATTGGGACAGGATTCGGGGGCCAACGTCCGGACTTTC.

A few counts support this clonotype. The chain combines TRBV27 with TRBJ1-1; no reliable D call. The V gene lost 5 bases and the J gene lost 1 base, with 17 bases spanning the gap. The CDR3 has 16 residues. Germline values: CDR1 MNHEY, CDR2 SMNVEV (reference sequence). The CDR3 reads CASSEGMGNGNTEAFF. The DNA of the CDR3 is TGTGCCAGCAGTGAAGGGATGGGGAACGGGAACACTGAAGCTTTCTTT.

This clonotype was counted between two and nine times. The V and J genes are TRBV27 and TRBJ2-1; 11 bases agree with TRBD2. Trimming took 9 bases from V and 0 from J; bases not matched to a gene: 7. Germline CDR1 and CDR2: MNHEY and SMNVEV (reference sequence). There are 16 residues in the CDR3. Here the CDR3 DNA reads TGTGCCAGGTCGACTAGCGGGGCGAGCTCCTACAATGAGCAGTTCTTC. Translated, it gives CARSTSGASSYNEQFF.